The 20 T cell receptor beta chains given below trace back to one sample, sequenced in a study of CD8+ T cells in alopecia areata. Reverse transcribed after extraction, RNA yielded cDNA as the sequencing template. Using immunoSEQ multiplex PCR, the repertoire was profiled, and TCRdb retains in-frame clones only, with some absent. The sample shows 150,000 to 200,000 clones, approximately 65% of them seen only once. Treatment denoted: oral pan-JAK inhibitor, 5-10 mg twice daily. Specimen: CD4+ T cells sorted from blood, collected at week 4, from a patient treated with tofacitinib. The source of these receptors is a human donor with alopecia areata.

The CDR3 loop is CASSSIRGGSYGYTF. As DNA, the CDR3 is TGTGCCAGCAGCTCTATCAGGGGAGGATCGTATGGCTACACCTTC. This chain links TRBV11-2 with TRBJ1-2; the D gene is possibly TRBD1 (6 bases). The V end lost 4 bases, the J end lost 5 bases, and 17 bases lay between the germline ends. Germline values: CDR1 SGHAT, CDR2 FQNNGV. This CDR3 spans 15 amino acids.

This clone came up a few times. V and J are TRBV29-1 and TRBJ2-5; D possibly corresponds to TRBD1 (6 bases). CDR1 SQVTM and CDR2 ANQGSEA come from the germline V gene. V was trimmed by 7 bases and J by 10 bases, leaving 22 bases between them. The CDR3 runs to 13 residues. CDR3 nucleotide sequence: TGCAGCGCCAACCTGGGGCTTCGGGACAACCAGTACTTC. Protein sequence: CSANLGLRDNQYF. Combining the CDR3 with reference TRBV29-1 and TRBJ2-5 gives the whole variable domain SAVISQKPSRDICQRGTSLTIQCQVDSQVTMMFWYRQQPGQSLTLIATANQGSEATYESGFVIDKFPISRPNLTFSTLTVSNMSPEDSSIYLCSANLGLRDNQYFGPGTRLLVL.

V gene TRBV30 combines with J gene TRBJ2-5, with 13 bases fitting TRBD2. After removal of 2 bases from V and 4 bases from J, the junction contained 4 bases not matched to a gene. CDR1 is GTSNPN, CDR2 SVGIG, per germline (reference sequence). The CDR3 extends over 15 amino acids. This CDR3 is CAWSTSGGARETQYF. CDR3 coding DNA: TGTGCCTGGAGTACTAGCGGGGGGGCCAGAGAGACCCAGTACTTC.

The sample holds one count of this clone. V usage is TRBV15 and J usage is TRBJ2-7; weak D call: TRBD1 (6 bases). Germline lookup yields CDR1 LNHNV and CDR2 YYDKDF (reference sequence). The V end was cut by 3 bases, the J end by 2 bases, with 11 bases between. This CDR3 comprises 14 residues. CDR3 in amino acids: CATSRDRHAYEQYF. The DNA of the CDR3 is TGTGCCACCAGCAGGGACAGACATGCCTACGAGCAGTACTTC.

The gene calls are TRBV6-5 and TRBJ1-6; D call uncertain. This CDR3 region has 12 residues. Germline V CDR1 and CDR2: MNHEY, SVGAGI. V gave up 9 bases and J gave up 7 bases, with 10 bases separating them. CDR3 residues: CASWTSNSPLHF. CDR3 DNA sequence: TGTGCCAGTTGGACGAGCAATTCACCCCTCCACTTT.

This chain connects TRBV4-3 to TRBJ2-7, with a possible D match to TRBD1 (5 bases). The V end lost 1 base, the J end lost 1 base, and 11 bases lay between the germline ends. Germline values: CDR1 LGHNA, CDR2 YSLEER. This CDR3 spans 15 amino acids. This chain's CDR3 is CASSQGLQGSYEQYF. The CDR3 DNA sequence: TGCGCCAGCAGCCAAGGCCTTCAGGGTTCCTACGAGCAGTACTTC.

CDR3 bases: TGTGCCTGGAGTGTACAGGGGGGGTACCAAGAGACCCAGTACTTC. This codes for CAWSVQGGYQETQYF. The gene calls are TRBV30 and TRBJ2-5, with D possibly being TRBD1 (8 bases). The length of the CDR3 is 15 residues. CDR1 is GTSNPN and CDR2 is SVGIG in the germline V gene (reference sequence). Trimming removed 0 bases at V and 0 bases at J, with 11 bases between.

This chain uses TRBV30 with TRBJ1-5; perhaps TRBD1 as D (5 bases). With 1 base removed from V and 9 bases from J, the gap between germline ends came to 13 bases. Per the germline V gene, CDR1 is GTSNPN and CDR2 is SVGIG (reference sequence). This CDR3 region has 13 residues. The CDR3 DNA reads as TGTGCCTGGAGTGAGGCAGGGAGTTCGCCCCAGCATTTT. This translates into CAWSEAGSSPQHF. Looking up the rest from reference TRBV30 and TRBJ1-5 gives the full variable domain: SQTIHQWPATLVQPVGSPLSLECTVEGTSNPNLYWYRQAAGRGLQLLFYSVGIGQISSEVPQNLSASRPQDRQFILSSKKLLLSDSGFYLCAWSEAGSSPQHFGDGTRLSIL.

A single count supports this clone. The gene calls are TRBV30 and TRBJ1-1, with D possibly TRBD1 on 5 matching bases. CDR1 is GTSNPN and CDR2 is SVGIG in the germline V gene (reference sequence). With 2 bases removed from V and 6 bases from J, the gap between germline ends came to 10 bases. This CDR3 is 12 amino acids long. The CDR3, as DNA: TGTGCCTGGAGTAGGGGCTTGGCTGAAGCTTTCTTT. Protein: CAWSRGLAEAFF. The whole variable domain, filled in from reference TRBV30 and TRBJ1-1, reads SQTIHQWPATLVQPVGSPLSLECTVEGTSNPNLYWYRQAAGRGLQLLFYSVGIGQISSEVPQNLSASRPQDRQFILSSKKLLLSDSGFYLCAWSRGLAEAFFGQGTRLTVV.

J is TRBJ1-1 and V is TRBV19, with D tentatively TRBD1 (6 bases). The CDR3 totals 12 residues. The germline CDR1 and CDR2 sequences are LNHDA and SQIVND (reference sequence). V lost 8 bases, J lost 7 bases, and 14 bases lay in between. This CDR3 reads CASSQGFGEAFF. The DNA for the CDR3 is TGTGCCAGTTCTCAGGGGTTTGGTGAAGCTTTCTTT. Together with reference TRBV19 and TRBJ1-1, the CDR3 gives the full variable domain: DGGITQSPKYLFRKEGQNVTLSCEQNLNHDAMYWYRQDPGQGLRLIYYSQIVNDFQKGDIAEGYSVSREKKESFPLTVTSAQKNPTAFYLCASSQGFGEAFFGQGTRLTVV.

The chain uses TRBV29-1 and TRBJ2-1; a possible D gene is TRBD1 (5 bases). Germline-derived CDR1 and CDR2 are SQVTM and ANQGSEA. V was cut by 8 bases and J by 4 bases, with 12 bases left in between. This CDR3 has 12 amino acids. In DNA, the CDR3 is TGCAGCCTCGGTGGGGCTTACAATGAGCAGTTCTTC. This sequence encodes CSLGGAYNEQFF.

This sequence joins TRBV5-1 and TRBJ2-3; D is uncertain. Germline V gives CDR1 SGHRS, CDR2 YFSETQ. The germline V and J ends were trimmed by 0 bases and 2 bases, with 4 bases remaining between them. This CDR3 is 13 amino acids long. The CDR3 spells CASSLDDTDTQYF. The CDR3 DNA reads TGCGCCAGCAGCTTGGACGACACAGATACGCAGTATTTT.

The CDR3 DNA follows: TGTGCCAGCAGTTCGGGGGGTTCCTCCTACAATGAGCAGTTCTTC. Encoded protein: CASSSGGSSYNEQFF. The chain uses TRBV2 and TRBJ2-1; the match to TRBD2 covers 7 bases. V trimming: 5 bases; J trimming: 0 bases; junction bases outside the gene matches: 4. In germline, CDR1 is SNHLY, CDR2 FYNNEI. The CDR3 spans 15 residues.

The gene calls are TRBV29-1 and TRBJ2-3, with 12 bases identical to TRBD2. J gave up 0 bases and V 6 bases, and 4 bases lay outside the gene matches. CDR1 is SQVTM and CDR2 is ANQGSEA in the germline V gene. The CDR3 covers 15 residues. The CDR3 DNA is TGCAGCGTCCAAGGACTAGCGGGGAGCACAGATACGCAGTATTTT. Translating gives CSVQGLAGSTDTQYF.

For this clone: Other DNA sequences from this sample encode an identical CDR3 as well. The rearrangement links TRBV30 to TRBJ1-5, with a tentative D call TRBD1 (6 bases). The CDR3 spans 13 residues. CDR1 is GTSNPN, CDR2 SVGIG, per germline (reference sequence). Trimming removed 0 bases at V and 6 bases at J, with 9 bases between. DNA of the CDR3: TGTGCCTGGAGTGTGGGGGGCGGTCAGCCCCAGCATTTT. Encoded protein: CAWSVGGGQPQHF. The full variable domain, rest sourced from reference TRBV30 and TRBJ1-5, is SQTIHQWPATLVQPVGSPLSLECTVEGTSNPNLYWYRQAAGRGLQLLFYSVGIGQISSEVPQNLSASRPQDRQFILSSKKLLLSDSGFYLCAWSVGGGQPQHFGDGTRLSIL.

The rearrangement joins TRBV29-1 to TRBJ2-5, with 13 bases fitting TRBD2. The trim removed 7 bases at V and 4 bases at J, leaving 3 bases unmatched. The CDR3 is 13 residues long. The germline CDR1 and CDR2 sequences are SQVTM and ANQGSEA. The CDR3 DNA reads TGCAGCGCCACTAGCGGGGGGGGAGAGACCCAGTACTTC. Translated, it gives CSATSGGGETQYF.

The CDR3 sequence: CAWSVSGSNQPQHF. The CDR3 nucleotides read TGTGCCTGGAGTGTATCAGGGAGCAATCAGCCCCAGCATTTT. The chain recombines TRBV30 with TRBJ1-5; tentatively, D is TRBD1 (5 bases). This CDR3 spans 14 amino acids. Trimming took off 0 bases at V and 1 base at J, with 7 bases between the two ends. The V gene's germline CDR1 is GTSNPN and CDR2 SVGIG (reference sequence).

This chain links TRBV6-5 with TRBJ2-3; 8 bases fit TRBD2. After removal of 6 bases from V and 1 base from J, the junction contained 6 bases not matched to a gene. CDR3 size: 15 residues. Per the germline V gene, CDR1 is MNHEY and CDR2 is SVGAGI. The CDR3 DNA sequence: TGTGCCAGCAGGGGCCGGGGGGGCCGCACAGATACGCAGTATTTT. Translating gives CASRGRGGRTDTQYF.

The DNA of the CDR3 is TGCGCCAGCAGCCAAGAGGCAGCGGGTGTCCGGAAGGAGTACTTC. It is translated as CASSQEAAGVRKEYF. The rearrangement joins TRBV4-1 to TRBJ2-7; tentative D call: TRBD2 (6 bases). The CDR3 is 15 residues long. Between the trimmed V and J ends, which lost 0 bases and 11 bases, there was a span of 20 bases. Germline assignment: CDR1 MGHRA and CDR2 YSYEKL.

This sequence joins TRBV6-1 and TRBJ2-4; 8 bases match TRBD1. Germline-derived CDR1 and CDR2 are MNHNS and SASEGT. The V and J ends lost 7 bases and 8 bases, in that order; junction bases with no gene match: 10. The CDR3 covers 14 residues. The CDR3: CASKLDRVVHIQYF. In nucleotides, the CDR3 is TGTGCCAGCAAATTGGACAGGGTGGTGCACATTCAGTACTTC.